This is a list of T cell receptor beta chains from one sample in a study of tumor-infiltrating lymphocytes in oesophageal squamous cell carcinoma. TCRdb used MiXCR to reprocess the PCR reads, holding one entry per CDR3 protein. The sample lists about 12,000 distinct CDR3 sequences; about 54% were seen once. Sequenced input: esophageal tumor tissue. The receptors shown here come from a female donor with esophageal squamous cell carcinoma. CDR3s include the opening cysteine and the closing phenylalanine or tryptophan. A D gene is named only where the DNA matches it firmly. Clone size is stated in some rows and not others, as once, few, many or a class when expanded.

TRBV7-8	.	.	16	TRBJ2-5	CASSLGPQEFQETQYF	TGTGCCAGCAGCTTAGGTCCACAGGAATTCCAAGAGACCCAGTACTTC
TRBV7-4	.	TRBD2	18	TRBJ2-3	CASSKTSGGARDTDTQYF	TGTGCCAGCAGCAAGACTAGCGGGGGGGCTCGGGACACAGATACGCAGTATTTT
TRBV7-6	.	.	15	TRBJ2-7	CASSLAGANYNEQYF	TGTGCCAGCAGCTTAGCAGGGGCCAACTACAATGAGCAGTACTTC
TRBV27	many	.	14	TRBJ2-1	CASSPSANAYEQFF	TGTGCCAGCAGCCCCAGCGCAAATGCCTACGAGCAGTTCTTC
TRBV11-3	medium-sized	TRBD2	16	TRBJ2-3	CASSLDGGRAGGTQYF	TGTGCCAGCAGCCTCGACGGCGGGAGGGCCGGAGGTACGCAGTATTTT
TRBV7-3	.	TRBD1	13	TRBJ1-6	CASSLTGGWMQYF	TGTGCCAGCAGCTTGACAGGGGGGTGGATGCAGTACTTT
TRBV7-6	.	.	14	TRBJ2-3	CASSLGGWSDTQYF	TGTGCCAGCAGCTTAGGCGGGTGGTCAGATACGCAGTATTTT
TRBV7-3	.	.	13	TRBJ2-5	CASSREYQETQYF	TGTGCCAGCAGCAGGGAGTACCAAGAGACCCAGTACTTC
TRBV11-1	.	TRBD1	16	TRBJ2-2	CASSRDRAINTGELFF	TGTGCCAGCAGCAGGGACAGGGCGATCAACACCGGGGAGCTGTTTTTT
TRBV4-2	.	TRBD1	13	TRBJ2-7	CASSDRGLYEQYF	TGTGCCAGCAGTGACAGGGGTCTCTACGAGCAGTACTTC
TRBV7-6	.	.	15	TRBJ2-5	CASSSGAGGEETQYF	TGTGCCAGCAGCTCCGGAGCGGGTGGGGAAGAGACCCAGTACTTC
TRBV3-1	.	.	14	TRBJ1-1	CASSLNSGTGEAFF	TGTGCCAGCAGCCTTAACTCAGGGACCGGTGAAGCTTTCTTT
TRBV7-6	.	TRBD2	16	TRBJ2-3	CASSLLLAGNTDTQYF	TGTGCCAGCAGCTTACTGCTAGCGGGGAACACAGATACGCAGTATTTT
TRBV7-3	once	.	13	TRBJ2-3	CASSLGFRDTQYF	TGTGCCAGCAGCTTAGGGTTTCGAGATACGCAGTATTTT
TRBV6-6	.	.	15	TRBJ2-5	CASSYSWSNQETQYF	TGTGCCAGCAGTTACTCCTGGTCGAACCAAGAGACCCAGTACTTC
TRBV12-3/TRBV12-4	.	TRBD1	16	TRBJ2-4	CASSLAQGVYNSPLHF	TGTGCCAGCAGTTTAGCCCAGGGGGTCTATAATTCACCCCTCCACTTC
TRBV7-2	.	TRBD2	14	TRBJ2-1	CASSLQAGVGEQFF	TGTGCCAGCAGCCTCCAAGCGGGGGTGGGTGAGCAGTTCTTC
TRBV6-6	.	TRBD1	15	TRBJ2-5	CASSQGAGYQETQYF	TGTGCCAGCAGCCAGGGGGCGGGGTACCAAGAGACCCAGTACTTC
TRBV7-3	.	.	15	TRBJ2-1	CASSLIGLANNEQFF	TGTGCCAGCAGCTTGATAGGTCTAGCCAACAATGAGCAGTTCTTC
TRBV6-1	medium-sized	.	16	TRBJ2-5	CASSLIGAKRGETQYF	TGTGCCAGCAGCCTAATCGGGGCTAAAAGGGGGGAGACCCAGTACTTC
TRBV7-2	large	.	12	TRBJ1-6	CASSPGLAPLHF	TGTGCCAGCAGCCCAGGGTTGGCACCCCTCCACTTT
TRBV7-8	.	.	13	TRBJ1-2	CASSIQSNGAADF	TGTGCCAGCAGCATCCAAAGCAACGGGGCCGCGGACTTC
TRBV6-1	medium-sized	TRBD2	18	TRBJ2-7	CASTDGLAGGPGVYEQYF	TGTGCCAGCACCGATGGACTAGCGGGAGGGCCAGGGGTCTACGAGCAGTACTTC
TRBV28	.	TRBD1	18	TRBJ2-1	CASTPGQGFLAINNEQFF	TGTGCCAGCACCCCCGGACAGGGGTTTCTGGCTATAAACAATGAGCAGTTCTTC